These T cell receptor beta chains were read from a single sample in a study of T cells in Graves' hyperthyroidism and ophthalmopathy. TCRdb reanalysed the multiplex PCR reads using MiXCR and keeps one entry per CDR3 protein. Of 650,000 to 700,000 distinct CDR3 sequences detected, roughly a sixth appear once; the ten largest clones hold 15%. Sample: blood. The source of these receptors is a man aged 50 to 60 with Graves' hyperthyroidism. The CDR3 runs from the conserved cysteine through the conserved F or W. The D gene is left open where the match is weak. Expanded clones get a size class; other rows say once, few or many, or leave the size out.

v_gene: TRBV9
d_gene: TRBD2
j_gene: TRBJ2-3
abundance: few
CDR3aa: CASSAPPSTSGIMADTQYF
CDR3nt: TGTGCCAGCAGCGCTCCTCCCTCCACTAGCGGGATTATGGCAGATACGCAGTATTTT

v_gene: TRBV19
d_gene: -
j_gene: TRBJ1-5
abundance: -
CDR3aa: CASRRMPGANNQPQHF
CDR3nt: TGTGCCAGCCGTCGAATGCCGGGGGCGAACAATCAGCCCCAGCATTTT

v_gene: TRBV6-1
d_gene: -
j_gene: TRBJ2-7
abundance: -
CDR3aa: CASTSYRTGLDEQYF
CDR3nt: TGTGCCAGCACCTCCTATAGGACAGGACTAGACGAGCAGTACTTC

v_gene: TRBV7-9
d_gene: -
j_gene: TRBJ2-5
abundance: many
CDR3aa: CASSAEFEETQYF
CDR3nt: TGTGCCAGCAGCGCCGAATTCGAGGAGACCCAGTACTTC

v_gene: TRBV19
d_gene: -
j_gene: TRBJ1-5
abundance: few
CDR3aa: CASSSDGDQPQHF
CDR3nt: TGTGCCAGTAGTTCGGACGGTGATCAGCCCCAGCATTTT

v_gene: TRBV6-5
d_gene: TRBD2
j_gene: TRBJ2-7
abundance: many
CDR3aa: CASSYSIGVASGVSYEQYF
CDR3nt: TGTGCCAGCAGTTACTCGATCGGGGTTGCTAGCGGGGTTTCCTACGAGCAGTACTTC

v_gene: TRBV28
d_gene: -
j_gene: TRBJ1-1
abundance: many
CDR3aa: CASTLQGGNTEAFF
CDR3nt: TGTGCCAGCACCCTGCAGGGCGGGAACACTGAAGCTTTCTTT

v_gene: TRBV9
d_gene: TRBD1
j_gene: TRBJ2-3
abundance: few
CDR3aa: CASSGDADRDTDTQYF
CDR3nt: TGTGCCAGCAGCGGCGATGCTGACAGGGACACAGATACGCAGTATTTT

v_gene: TRBV7-9
d_gene: -
j_gene: TRBJ2-6
abundance: -
CDR3aa: CASSFRLGQTISSGANVLTF
CDR3nt: TGTGCCAGCAGCTTCCGCTTAGGACAGACTATAAGCTCTGGGGCCAACGTCCTGACTTTC

v_gene: TRBV16
d_gene: -
j_gene: TRBJ1-5
abundance: many
CDR3aa: CASSQGNRVGQPQHF
CDR3nt: TGTGCCAGCAGCCAGGGGAACAGGGTAGGTCAGCCCCAGCATTTT

v_gene: TRBV12-3/TRBV12-4
d_gene: -
j_gene: TRBJ2-2
abundance: many
CDR3aa: CASSSSRQGELLF
CDR3nt: -

v_gene: TRBV19
d_gene: -
j_gene: TRBJ2-2
abundance: -
CDR3aa: CASRDSEQGYTGELFF
CDR3nt: TGTGCCAGTAGAGACAGCGAGCAGGGGTACACCGGGGAGCTGTTTTTT

v_gene: TRBV28
d_gene: -
j_gene: TRBJ1-4
abundance: few
CDR3aa: CASRVQGATNEKLFF
CDR3nt: TGTGCCAGCAGGGTCCAGGGAGCAACTAATGAAAAACTGTTTTTT

v_gene: TRBV30
d_gene: -
j_gene: TRBJ2-7
abundance: many
CDR3aa: CAWSIYRDEQYF
CDR3nt: TGTGCCTGGAGTATCTACAGGGACGAGCAGTACTTC

v_gene: TRBV12-3/TRBV12-4
d_gene: TRBD2
j_gene: TRBJ2-7
abundance: many
CDR3aa: CASSWTSGSSEQYF
CDR3nt: TGTGCCAGCAGTTGGACTAGCGGGAGTAGCGAGCAGTACTTC

v_gene: TRBV11-2
d_gene: TRBD2
j_gene: TRBJ2-1
abundance: -
CDR3aa: CASSTRLAGTNEQFF
CDR3nt: TGTGCCAGCAGCACCAGACTAGCGGGAACTAATGAGCAGTTCTTC

v_gene: TRBV28
d_gene: -
j_gene: TRBJ1-3
abundance: -
CDR3aa: CASRPTGGGNTIYF
CDR3nt: TGTGCCAGCCGCCCAACGGGGGGAGGAAACACCATATATTTT

v_gene: TRBV9
d_gene: -
j_gene: TRBJ1-4
abundance: few
CDR3aa: CASSVEDRRNEKLFF
CDR3nt: TGTGCCAGCAGCGTAGAAGATAGGAGAAATGAAAAACTGTTTTTT

v_gene: TRBV13
d_gene: TRBD2
j_gene: TRBJ2-3
abundance: many
CDR3aa: CASSLRRTSGRDTQYF
CDR3nt: TGTGCCAGCAGCTTAAGAAGGACTAGCGGGAGAGATACGCAGTATTTT

v_gene: TRBV10-2
d_gene: -
j_gene: TRBJ1-5
abundance: few
CDR3aa: CASSESALGGPNQPQHF
CDR3nt: TGCGCCAGCAGTGAATCGGCTTTAGGGGGGCCCAATCAGCCCCAGCATTTT

v_gene: TRBV20-1
d_gene: TRBD1
j_gene: TRBJ1-5
abundance: -
CDR3aa: CSARNDRGINQPQHF
CDR3nt: TGCAGTGCTAGAAATGACAGGGGTATCAATCAGCCCCAGCATTTT

v_gene: TRBV12-3/TRBV12-4
d_gene: -
j_gene: TRBJ2-2
abundance: many
CDR3aa: CASSGTIITGELFF
CDR3nt: TGTGCCAGCAGCGGGACAATAATCACCGGGGAGCTGTTTTTT

v_gene: TRBV7-2
d_gene: -
j_gene: TRBJ2-1
abundance: -
CDR3aa: CASSQVGTRAYNEQFF
CDR3nt: TGTGCCAGCAGCCAAGTAGGAACAAGGGCCTACAATGAGCAGTTCTTC

v_gene: TRBV10-3
d_gene: TRBD1
j_gene: TRBJ1-1
abundance: many
CDR3aa: CAISDRDRGTTEAFF
CDR3nt: TGTGCCATCAGTGATCGTGACAGGGGGACCACTGAAGCTTTCTTT

v_gene: TRBV7-3
d_gene: TRBD2
j_gene: TRBJ2-2
abundance: many
CDR3aa: CASSPTAGASTGELFF
CDR3nt: TGTGCCAGCAGCCCTACAGCGGGAGCGAGCACCGGGGAGCTGTTTTTT

v_gene: TRBV15
d_gene: -
j_gene: TRBJ2-1
abundance: once
CDR3aa: CATSRDSASYNEQFF
CDR3nt: TGTGCCACCAGCAGAGATTCAGCCTCCTACAATGAGCAGTTCTTC

v_gene: TRBV11-2
d_gene: TRBD1
j_gene: TRBJ2-7
abundance: many
CDR3aa: CASSLGGTGGSYEQYF
CDR3nt: TGTGCCAGCAGCTTAGGAGGGACAGGGGGTAGCTACGAGCAGTACTTC

v_gene: TRBV4-1
d_gene: TRBD1
j_gene: TRBJ1-1
abundance: -
CDR3aa: CASSHPGGVEAFF
CDR3nt: TGCGCCAGCAGCCATCCAGGGGGCGTTGAAGCTTTCTTT

v_gene: TRBV7-9
d_gene: -
j_gene: TRBJ2-7
abundance: many
CDR3aa: CASSPHSYEQYF
CDR3nt: TGTGCCAGCAGCCCTCACTCCTACGAGCAGTACTTC

v_gene: TRBV19
d_gene: -
j_gene: TRBJ2-3
abundance: -
CDR3aa: CASWDSGTLDTQYF
CDR3nt: TGTGCCAGTTGGGATAGCGGAACCCTGGATACGCAGTATTTT

v_gene: TRBV4-3
d_gene: -
j_gene: TRBJ1-3
abundance: -
CDR3aa: CASSQDRRISGNTIYF
CDR3nt: TGCGCCAGCAGCCAAGATCGTCGTATTTCCGGAAACACCATATATTTT

v_gene: TRBV2
d_gene: TRBD1
j_gene: TRBJ2-6
abundance: many
CDR3aa: CASSEGFTGAGANVLTF
CDR3nt: TGTGCCAGCAGTGAAGGGTTCACAGGGGCCGGGGCCAACGTCCTGACTTTC

v_gene: TRBV28
d_gene: -
j_gene: TRBJ2-5
abundance: -
CDR3aa: CASSPHGQQETQYF
CDR3nt: TGTGCCAGCAGTCCGCACGGACAGCAAGAGACCCAGTACTTC

v_gene: TRBV27
d_gene: TRBD2
j_gene: TRBJ2-7
abundance: many
CDR3aa: CASSFYGGANYEQYF
CDR3nt: TGTGCCAGCAGTTTCTACGGGGGGGCTAACTACGAGCAGTACTTC

v_gene: TRBV27
d_gene: TRBD2
j_gene: TRBJ2-7
abundance: many
CDR3aa: CASSPLAGTIYEQYF
CDR3nt: TGTGCCAGCAGCCCCTTAGCGGGCACAATCTACGAGCAGTACTTC

v_gene: TRBV27
d_gene: -
j_gene: TRBJ2-7
abundance: many
CDR3aa: CASSLNRETYEQYF
CDR3nt: TGTGCCAGCAGTTTAAACCGGGAGACCTACGAGCAGTACTTC

v_gene: TRBV5-4
d_gene: -
j_gene: TRBJ2-3
abundance: -
CDR3aa: CASSPRGPNTDTQYF
CDR3nt: TGTGCCAGCAGCCCCAGAGGACCGAACACAGATACGCAGTATTTT

v_gene: TRBV5-1
d_gene: -
j_gene: TRBJ1-1
abundance: many
CDR3aa: CASSAIGGLTEAFF
CDR3nt: TGCGCCAGCAGCGCGATTGGGGGTCTGACTGAAGCTTTCTTT

v_gene: TRBV7-9
d_gene: -
j_gene: TRBJ1-1
abundance: few
CDR3aa: CAGLGGRLNTEAFF
CDR3nt: TGTGCCGGTCTGGGCGGACGGTTGAACACTGAAGCTTTCTTT

v_gene: TRBV30
d_gene: -
j_gene: TRBJ1-2
abundance: -
CDR3aa: CAWSGGRYYGYTF
CDR3nt: TGTGCCTGGAGTGGCGGGCGGTACTATGGCTACACCTTC